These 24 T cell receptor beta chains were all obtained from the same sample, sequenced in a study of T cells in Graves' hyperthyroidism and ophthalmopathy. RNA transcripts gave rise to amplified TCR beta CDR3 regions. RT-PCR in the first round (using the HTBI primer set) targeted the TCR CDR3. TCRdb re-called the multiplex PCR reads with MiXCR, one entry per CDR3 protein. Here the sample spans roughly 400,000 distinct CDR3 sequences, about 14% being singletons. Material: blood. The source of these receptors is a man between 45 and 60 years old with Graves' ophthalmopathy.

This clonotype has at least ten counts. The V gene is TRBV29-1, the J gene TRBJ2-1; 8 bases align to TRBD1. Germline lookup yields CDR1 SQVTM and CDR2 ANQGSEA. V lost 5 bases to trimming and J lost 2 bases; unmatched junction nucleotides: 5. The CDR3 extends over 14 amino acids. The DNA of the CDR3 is TGCAGCGTTTCACCGGGACAGGCCTACAATGAGCAGTTCTTC. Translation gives CSVSPGQAYNEQFF.

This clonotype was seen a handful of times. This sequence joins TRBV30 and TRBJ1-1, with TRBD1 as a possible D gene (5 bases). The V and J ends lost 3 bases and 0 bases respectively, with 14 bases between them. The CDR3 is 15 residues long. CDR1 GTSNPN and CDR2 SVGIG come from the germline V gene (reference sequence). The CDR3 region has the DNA TGTGCCTGGAGGGTGAGGGGTCTCATGAACACTGAAGCTTTCTTT. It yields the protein CAWRVRGLMNTEAFF.

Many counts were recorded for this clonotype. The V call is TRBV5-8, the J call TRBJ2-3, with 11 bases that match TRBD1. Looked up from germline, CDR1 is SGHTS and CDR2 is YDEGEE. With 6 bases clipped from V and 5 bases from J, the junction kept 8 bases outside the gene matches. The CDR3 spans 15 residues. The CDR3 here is CASTSDRGLGDTQYF. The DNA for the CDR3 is TGTGCCAGCACCTCGGACAGGGGGCTAGGAGATACGCAGTATTTT. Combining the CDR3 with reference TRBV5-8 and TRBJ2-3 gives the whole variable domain EAGVTQSPTHLIKTRGQQATLRCSPISGHTSVYWYQQALGLGLQFLLWYDEGEERNRGNFPPRFSGRQFPNYSSELNVNALELEDSALYLCASTSDRGLGDTQYFGPGTRLTVL.

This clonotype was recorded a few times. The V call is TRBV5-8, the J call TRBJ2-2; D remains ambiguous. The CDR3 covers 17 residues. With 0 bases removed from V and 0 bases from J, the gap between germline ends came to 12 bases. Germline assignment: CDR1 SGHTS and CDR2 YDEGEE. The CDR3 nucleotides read TGTGCCAGCAGCTTGGGGTTATGGGCCACGAACACCGGGGAGCTGTTTTTT. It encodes CASSLGLWATNTGELFF.

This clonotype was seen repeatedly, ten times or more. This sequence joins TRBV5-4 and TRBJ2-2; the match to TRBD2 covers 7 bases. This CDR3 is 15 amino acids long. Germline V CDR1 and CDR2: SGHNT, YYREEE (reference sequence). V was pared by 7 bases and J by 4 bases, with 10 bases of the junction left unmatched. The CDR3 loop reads CASSRGRERTGELFF. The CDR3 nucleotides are TGTGCCAGCTCACGTGGGCGGGAGCGCACCGGGGAGCTGTTTTTT.

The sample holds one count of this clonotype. DNA of the CDR3: TGTGCCACCAGCAGAGACTTTACGAAAGAGACCCAGTACTTC. This sequence encodes CATSRDFTKETQYF. The chain recombines TRBV15 with TRBJ2-5; D is ambiguous. The CDR3 extends over 14 amino acids. Trimming took off 0 bases at V and 3 bases at J, with 8 bases between the two ends. Germline loops: CDR1 LNHNV, CDR2 YYDKDF (reference sequence).

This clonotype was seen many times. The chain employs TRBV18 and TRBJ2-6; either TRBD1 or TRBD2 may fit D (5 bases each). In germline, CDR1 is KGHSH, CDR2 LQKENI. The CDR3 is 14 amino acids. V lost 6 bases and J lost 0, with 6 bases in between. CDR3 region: CASSGDSGANVLTF. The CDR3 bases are TGTGCCAGCTCGGGGGACTCTGGGGCCAACGTCCTGACTTTC.

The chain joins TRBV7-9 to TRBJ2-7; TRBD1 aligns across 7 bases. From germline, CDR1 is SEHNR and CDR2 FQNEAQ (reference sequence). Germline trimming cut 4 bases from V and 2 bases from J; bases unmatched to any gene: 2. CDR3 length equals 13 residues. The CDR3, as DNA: TGTGCCAGCAGCTCGACAGGGACCTACGAGCAGTACTTC. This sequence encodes CASSSTGTYEQYF.

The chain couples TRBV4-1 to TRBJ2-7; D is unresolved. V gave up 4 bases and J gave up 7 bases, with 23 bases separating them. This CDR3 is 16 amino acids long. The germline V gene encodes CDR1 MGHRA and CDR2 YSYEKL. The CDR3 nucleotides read TGCGCCAGCAGCCTTACTTTTGGTACGGCCCCGAGTGAGCAGTACTTC. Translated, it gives CASSLTFGTAPSEQYF.

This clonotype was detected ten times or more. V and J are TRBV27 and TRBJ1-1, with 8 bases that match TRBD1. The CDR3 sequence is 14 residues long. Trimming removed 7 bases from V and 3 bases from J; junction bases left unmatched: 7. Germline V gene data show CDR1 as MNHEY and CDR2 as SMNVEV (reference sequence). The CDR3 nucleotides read TGTGCCAGCAATCGACAGGGGAGGTACACTGAAGCTTTCTTT. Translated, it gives CASNRQGRYTEAFF.

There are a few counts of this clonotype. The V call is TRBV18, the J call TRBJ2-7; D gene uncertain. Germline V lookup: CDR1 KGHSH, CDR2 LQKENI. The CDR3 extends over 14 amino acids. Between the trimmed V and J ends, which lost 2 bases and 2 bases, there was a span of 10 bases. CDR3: CASSPSQTPYEQYF. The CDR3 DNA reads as TGTGCCAGCTCACCAAGCCAGACCCCCTACGAGCAGTACTTC.

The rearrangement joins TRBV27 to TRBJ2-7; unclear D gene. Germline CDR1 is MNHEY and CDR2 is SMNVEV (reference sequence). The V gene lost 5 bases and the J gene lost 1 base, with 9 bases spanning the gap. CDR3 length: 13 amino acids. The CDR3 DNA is TGTGCCAGCAGTGGGTCAGGATCCTACGAGCAGTACTTC. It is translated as CASSGSGSYEQYF.

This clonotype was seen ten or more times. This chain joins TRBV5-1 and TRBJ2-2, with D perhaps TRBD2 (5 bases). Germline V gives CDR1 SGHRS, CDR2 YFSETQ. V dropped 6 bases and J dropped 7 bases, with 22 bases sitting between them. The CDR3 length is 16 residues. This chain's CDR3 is CASTRNSDLRGGELFF. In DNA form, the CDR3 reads TGCGCCAGCACCCGGAATAGCGACCTTCGGGGCGGGGAGCTGTTTTTT. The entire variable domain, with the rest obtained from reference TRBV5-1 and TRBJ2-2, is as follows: KAGVTQTPRYLIKTRGQQVTLSCSPISGHRSVSWYQQTPGQGLQFLFEYFSETQRNKGNFPGRFSGRQFSNSRSEMNVSTLELGDSALYLCASTRNSDLRGGELFFGEGSRLTVL.

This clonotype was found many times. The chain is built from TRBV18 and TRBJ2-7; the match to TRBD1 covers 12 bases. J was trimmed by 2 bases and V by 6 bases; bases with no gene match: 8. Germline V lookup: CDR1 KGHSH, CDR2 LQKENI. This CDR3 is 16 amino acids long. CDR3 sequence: CASSQGTGGLAYEQYF. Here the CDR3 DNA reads TGTGCCAGCTCTCAAGGGACAGGGGGCCTTGCCTACGAGCAGTACTTC. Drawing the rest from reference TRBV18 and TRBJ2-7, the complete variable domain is NAGVMQNPRHLVRRRGQEARLRCSPMKGHSHVYWYRQLPEEGLKFMVYLQKENIIDESGMPKERFSAEFPKEGPSILRIQQVVRGDSAAYFCASSQGTGGLAYEQYFGPGTRLTVT.

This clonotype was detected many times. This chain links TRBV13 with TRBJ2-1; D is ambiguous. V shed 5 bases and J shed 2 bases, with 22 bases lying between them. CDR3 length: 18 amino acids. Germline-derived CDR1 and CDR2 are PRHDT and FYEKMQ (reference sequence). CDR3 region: CASSLLRAAQLTYNEQFF. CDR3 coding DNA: TGTGCCAGCAGCCTACTTCGGGCAGCGCAGCTAACCTACAATGAGCAGTTCTTC.

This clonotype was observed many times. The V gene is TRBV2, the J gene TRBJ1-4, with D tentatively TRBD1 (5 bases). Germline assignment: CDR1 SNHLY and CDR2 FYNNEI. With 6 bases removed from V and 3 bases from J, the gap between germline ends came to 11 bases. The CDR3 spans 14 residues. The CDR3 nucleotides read TGTGCCAGCAGCGTGGGACGGGCTAATGAAAAACTGTTTTTT. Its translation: CASSVGRANEKLFF.

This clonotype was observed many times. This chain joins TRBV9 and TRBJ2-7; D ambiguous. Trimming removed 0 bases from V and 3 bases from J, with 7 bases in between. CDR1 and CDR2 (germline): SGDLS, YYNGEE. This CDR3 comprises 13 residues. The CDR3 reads CASSVGKHYEQYF. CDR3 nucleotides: TGTGCCAGCAGCGTAGGGAAACACTACGAGCAGTACTTC.

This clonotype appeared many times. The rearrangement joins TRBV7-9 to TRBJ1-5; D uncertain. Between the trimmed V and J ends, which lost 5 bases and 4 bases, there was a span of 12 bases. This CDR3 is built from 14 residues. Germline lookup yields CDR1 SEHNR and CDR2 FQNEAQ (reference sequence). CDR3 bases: TGTGCCAGCAGCCTAGGGTTGGCTAATCAGCCCCAGCATTTT. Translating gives CASSLGLANQPQHF.

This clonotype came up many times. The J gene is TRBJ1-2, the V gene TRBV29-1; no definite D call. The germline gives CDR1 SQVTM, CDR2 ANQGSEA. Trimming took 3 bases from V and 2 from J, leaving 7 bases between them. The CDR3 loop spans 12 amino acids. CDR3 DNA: TGCAGCGTTGACATTCAGAACTATGGCTACACCTTC. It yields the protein CSVDIQNYGYTF.

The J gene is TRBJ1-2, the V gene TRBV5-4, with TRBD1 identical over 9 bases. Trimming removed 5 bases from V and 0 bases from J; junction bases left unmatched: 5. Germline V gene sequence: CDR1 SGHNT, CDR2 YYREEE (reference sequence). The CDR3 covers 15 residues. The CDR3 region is CASRPQGAANYGYTF. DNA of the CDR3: TGTGCCAGCAGACCACAGGGGGCAGCTAACTATGGCTACACCTTC. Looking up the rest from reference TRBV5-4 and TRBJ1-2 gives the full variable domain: ETGVTQSPTHLIKTRGQQVTLRCSSQSGHNTVSWYQQALGQGPQFIFQYYREEENGRGNFPPRFSGLQFPNYSSELNVNALELDDSALYLCASRPQGAANYGYTFGSGTRLTVV.

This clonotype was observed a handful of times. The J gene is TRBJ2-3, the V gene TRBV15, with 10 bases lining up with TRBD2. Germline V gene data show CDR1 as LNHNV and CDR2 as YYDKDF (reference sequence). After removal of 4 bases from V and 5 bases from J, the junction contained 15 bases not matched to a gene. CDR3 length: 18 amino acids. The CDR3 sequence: CATSNPKPLAGVLDTQYF. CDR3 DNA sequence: TGTGCCACCAGCAACCCAAAACCGCTAGCGGGAGTTCTAGATACGCAGTATTTT.

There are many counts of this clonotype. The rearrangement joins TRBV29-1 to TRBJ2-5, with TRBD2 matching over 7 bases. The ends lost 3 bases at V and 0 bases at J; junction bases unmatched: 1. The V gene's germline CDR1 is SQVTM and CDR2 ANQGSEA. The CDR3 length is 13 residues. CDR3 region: CSVEREYQETQYF. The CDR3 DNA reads TGCAGCGTTGAGCGGGAGTACCAAGAGACCCAGTACTTC. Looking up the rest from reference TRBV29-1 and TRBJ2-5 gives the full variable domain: SAVISQKPSRDICQRGTSLTIQCQVDSQVTMMFWYRQQPGQSLTLIATANQGSEATYESGFVIDKFPISRPNLTFSTLTVSNMSPEDSSIYLCSVEREYQETQYFGPGTRLLVL.

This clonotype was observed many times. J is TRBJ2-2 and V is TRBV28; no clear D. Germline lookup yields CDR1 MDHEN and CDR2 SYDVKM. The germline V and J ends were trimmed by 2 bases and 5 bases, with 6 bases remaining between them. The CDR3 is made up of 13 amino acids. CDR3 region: CASSLGLTGELFF. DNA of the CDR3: TGTGCCAGCAGTTTAGGGTTAACCGGGGAGCTGTTTTTT.

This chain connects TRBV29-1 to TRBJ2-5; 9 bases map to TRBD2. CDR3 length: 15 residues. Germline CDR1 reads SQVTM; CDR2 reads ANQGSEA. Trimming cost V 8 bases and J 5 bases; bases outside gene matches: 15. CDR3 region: CSLRQSGRSRETQYF. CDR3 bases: TGCAGCTTAAGGCAAAGCGGGAGGTCTAGGGAGACCCAGTACTTC.